This is a list of T cell receptor beta chains from one sample in a study of blood T cell repertoires in COVID-19. Repertoires were generated with immunoSEQ multiplex PCR, while TCRdb's copy carries only in-frame clones and drops some. The sample carries about 170,000 clones, roughly 80% recorded once. Material for sequencing was peripheral blood. Receptors originate from a woman older than 75 with acute or convalescent COVID-19. CDR3s include the opening cysteine and the closing phenylalanine or tryptophan. D genes are given only for firm matches. Rows give clone size only sometimes, using once, few, many, or a class for an expanded clone.

DNA	CDR3	D	size	V	J
TGTGCCAGCAGGCCCGGCGGGGCCAACTATGGCTACACCTTC	CASRPGGANYGYTF	NA	NA	TRBV2	TRBJ1-2
TGTGCCACCAGCAGAGACCCCTGGGACAGGGGGAATGAGCAGTTCTTC	CATSRDPWDRGNEQFF	TRBD1	NA	TRBV15	TRBJ2-1
TGCAGCGTTGGATCGACAGGTAGCGTTGAGCAGTTCTTC	CSVGSTGSVEQFF	NA	NA	TRBV29-1	TRBJ2-1
TGTGCCAGCAGCCCAGGGCCGACTAGCGGGAGAAAGCAGTACTTC	CASSPGPTSGRKQYF	TRBD2	NA	TRBV3-1/TRBV3-2	TRBJ2-7
TGTGCCAGCAGTGGACAGGGTCACGAAAAACTGTTTTTT	CASSGQGHEKLFF	TRBD1	NA	TRBV25-1	TRBJ1-4
TGCAGCGTAAGGGGGGTGACAGGGAGTGACAAGAACACTGAAGCTTTCTTT	CSVRGVTGSDKNTEAFF	TRBD1	NA	TRBV29-1	TRBJ1-1
TGTGCCAGCAGCCCTGGGCCGGGGATGAGCTCCTACGAGCAGTACTTC	CASSPGPGMSSYEQYF	NA	NA	TRBV7-2	TRBJ2-7
TGTGCCAGCAGCCCAGCCGGGTCCCTACGCTACGAGCAGTACTTC	CASSPAGSLRYEQYF	NA	NA	TRBV3-1/TRBV3-2	TRBJ2-7
TGTGCCAGCAGTGCGGGGGGGCTAGGGGGTAATTCACCCCTCCACTTT	CASSAGGLGGNSPLHF	NA	NA	TRBV2	TRBJ1-6
TGCGCCAGCAGCCAAGTGAGCGGCACAGATACGCAGTATTTT	CASSQVSGTDTQYF	NA	NA	TRBV4-3	TRBJ2-3
TGTGCCAGCAGCCCCCGGGACATGACGGACGAGCAGTACTTC	CASSPRDMTDEQYF	NA	NA	TRBV11-3	TRBJ2-7
TGTGCCAGCAGTCCGGGGACAGCCGTAAACTATGGCTACACCTTC	CASSPGTAVNYGYTF	TRBD1	once	TRBV6-5	TRBJ1-2
TGTGCCAGCAGTTTATCAGGCGGGGAGACCCAGTACTTC	CASSLSGGETQYF	NA	NA	TRBV6-2/TRBV6-3	TRBJ2-5
TGTGCCAGCAGCTTATCAGGGACAGCCAACACTGAAGCTTTCTTT	CASSLSGTANTEAFF	TRBD1	NA	TRBV11-3	TRBJ1-1
TGTGCCAGCAGCTGGGGTGGGCTAGCGGGGAGACGGCAGTACTTC	CASSWGGLAGRRQYF	TRBD2	NA	TRBV5-4	TRBJ2-7
TGTGCCAGCAGCCAAGGTGCGCGGAATGAGCAGTTCTTC	CASSQGARNEQFF	NA	NA	TRBV4-2	TRBJ2-1
TGCGCCAGCAGCCGTACTAGCGGCGACAATGAGCAGTTCTTC	CASSRTSGDNEQFF	TRBD2	NA	TRBV5-1	TRBJ2-1
TGTGCCTGGAGTGTAGCGGGGTGGGGGAACTATGGCTACACCTTC	CAWSVAGWGNYGYTF	NA	NA	TRBV30	TRBJ1-2
TGTGCCAGCTCACCCCCGACAGGGGATAACACTGAAGCTTTCTTT	CASSPPTGDNTEAFF	TRBD1	NA	TRBV18	TRBJ1-1
TGTGCCAGCAGCGCTCAGAGGGCCTATAGCAATCAGCCCCAGCATTTT	CASSAQRAYSNQPQHF	NA	few	TRBV7-8	TRBJ1-5
TGCGCCAGCAGCTTGGCCATGACAGATACGCAGTATTTT	CASSLAMTDTQYF	NA	NA	TRBV5-1	TRBJ2-3
TGTGCCAGTAGTCATAGGGGGAACCCCCAGCCCCAGCATTTT	CASSHRGNPQPQHF	NA	NA	TRBV19	TRBJ1-5
TGTGCCAGCAGCCCCGTGAACACTGAAGCTTTCTTT	CASSPVNTEAFF	NA	NA	TRBV9	TRBJ1-1
TGTGCCAGCAGCCCGGGACTCAGTAATCAGCCCCAGCATTTT	CASSPGLSNQPQHF	NA	NA	TRBV16	TRBJ1-5
TGTGCCAGTAGTACAAGACAGCAAACCGGGGAGCTGTTTTTT	CASSTRQQTGELFF	NA	NA	TRBV19	TRBJ2-2
TGCGCCAGCAGCCAGACGTGGACAGTCACAGATACGCAGTATTTT	CASSQTWTVTDTQYF	NA	NA	TRBV4-1	TRBJ2-3
TGTGCCAGTAGTGTAGGACAGGGAGGAGGCTACACCTTC	CASSVGQGGGYTF	TRBD1	NA	TRBV19	TRBJ1-2
TGCGCCAGCAGCTGGACAGGCGGATTGAGCTCCTACGAGCAGTACTTC	CASSWTGGLSSYEQYF	TRBD1	once	TRBV5-1	TRBJ2-7
TGTGCCAGCAGCCCAGACCCTTTTACGCAGTATTTT	CASSPDPFTQYF	NA	once	TRBV3-1/TRBV3-2	TRBJ2-3
TGTGCCAGCAGTGAGACAGGGGGCGTTGGCGGGGAGCTGTTTTTT	CASSETGGVGGELFF	TRBD1	NA	TRBV6-4	TRBJ2-2
TGCAGTGCTAGTGGCGGGGGATATACGCAGTATTTT	CSASGGGYTQYF	TRBD2	NA	TRBV20-1	TRBJ2-3
TGCGCCAGCACGTTTGAGCTCCCATTCGAACACCGGGGAGCTGTTTTT	CASTFELPFEHRGAVF	NA	NA	TRBV23-1	TRBJ2-2
TGTGCCAGTAGTATAGGGCTGGCTAACTATGGCTACACCTTC	CASSIGLANYGYTF	NA	NA	TRBV19	TRBJ1-2
TGTGCCAGCAGCTCGGTGACGGGTAATGAAAAACTGTTTTTT	CASSSVTGNEKLFF	NA	NA	TRBV7-9	TRBJ1-4
TGTGCCAGCAGCTTAGAATGGGAAGCGGGGGACACCGGGGAGCTGTTTTTT	CASSLEWEAGDTGELFF	TRBD2	NA	TRBV11-3	TRBJ2-2
TGTGCCAGTAGTAGAGGGATGGGTCAGCCCCAGCATTTT	CASSRGMGQPQHF	NA	NA	TRBV19	TRBJ1-5
TGTGCCAGCAGCTTAGGAGGCAGGGGGTACGAGCAGTACTTC	CASSLGGRGYEQYF	TRBD1	NA	TRBV7-8	TRBJ2-7
TGTGCCAGCAGCCCACAGGGGCGATATGGCTACACCTTC	CASSPQGRYGYTF	TRBD1	NA	TRBV9	TRBJ1-2
TGTGCCAGCTCGAGGGAGAGAGGAGGAAACACCATATATTTT	CASSRERGGNTIYF	NA	NA	TRBV18	TRBJ1-3
TGCGCCAGCAGCTTCAGCGGACTAGCAAATACCGGGGAGCTGTTTTTT	CASSFSGLANTGELFF	TRBD2	NA	TRBV5-1	TRBJ2-2